This is a list of T cell receptor beta chains from one sample in a study of OX40 agonist ivuxolimab in advanced cancers. Here immunoSEQ multiplex PCR was the method, and the copy in TCRdb shows in-frame clones only, minus some. The sample yields some 72,000 clones, roughly 90% seen once. This specimen consisted of CD4+ or CD8+ T cells sorted from blood, obtained in a trial of the OX40 agonist ivuxolimab. The receptors were gathered from an adult with an advanced solid tumor such as melanoma, head and neck, liver or kidney cancer. Both conserved end residues are part of each CDR3. A D gene is named only where the DNA matches it firmly.

d_gene	j_gene	v_gene	len	CDR3aa	CDR3nt
-	TRBJ2-2	TRBV4-2	16	CASSSGGLRNTGELFF	TGTGCCAGCAGCTCAGGGGGGTTAAGGAACACCGGGGAGCTGTTTTTT
-	TRBJ2-7	TRBV19	13	CASSVGGNYEQYF	TGTGCCAGTAGTGTTGGAGGGAACTACGAGCAGTACTTC
-	TRBJ2-1	TRBV9	15	CASSATLRSYNEQFF	TGTGCCAGCAGTGCGACTCTCCGCTCCTACAATGAGCAGTTCTTC
TRBD2	TRBJ2-3	TRBV6-6	15	CASRQAGGPTDTQYF	TGTGCCAGCAGACAAGCGGGAGGGCCAACAGATACGCAGTATTTT
-	TRBJ2-7	TRBV25-1	14	CASSEYHGGYEQYF	TGTGCCAGCAGTGAATACCACGGAGGCTACGAGCAGTACTTC
-	TRBJ2-7	TRBV19	13	CASAPGPFYEQYF	TGTGCCAGTGCCCCTGGGCCCTTCTACGAGCAGTACTTC
-	TRBJ1-5	TRBV6-6	15	CASSYGGASNQPQHF	TGTGCCAGCAGTTACGGCGGAGCCAGCAATCAGCCCCAGCATTTT
-	TRBJ1-2	TRBV6-5	13	CASRWGASYGYTF	TGTGCCAGCAGATGGGGGGCGAGCTATGGCTACACCTTC
TRBD1	TRBJ1-5	TRBV19	21	CASSIDRRGTGGLSSNQPQHF	TGTGCCAGTAGTATAGACAGGCGCGGGACAGGGGGATTATCAAGCAATCAGCCCCAGCATTTT
TRBD2	TRBJ2-2	TRBV5-1	16	CASSLAAGANTGELFF	TGCGCCAGCAGCTTGGCGGCGGGAGCGAACACCGGGGAGCTGTTTTTT
TRBD1	TRBJ1-4	TRBV30	14	CAWRDRGSAEKLFF	TGTGCCTGGAGGGACAGGGGATCTGCTGAAAAACTGTTTTTT
TRBD1	TRBJ1-1	TRBV2	14	CASNVEQGTTEAFF	TGTGCCAGCAACGTAGAACAGGGGACCACTGAAGCTTTCTTT
-	TRBJ2-7	TRBV19	16	CASSINHGGASYEQYF	TGTGCCAGTAGTATAAATCACGGCGGGGCCTCCTACGAGCAGTACTTC
TRBD1	TRBJ1-5	TRBV23-1	16	CASSRVGQGKSQPQHF	TGCGCCAGCAGTCGAGTGGGACAGGGAAAAAGTCAGCCCCAGCATTTT
-	TRBJ2-7	TRBV9	14	CASSVVPGTYEQYF	TGTGCCAGCAGCGTAGTCCCGGGTACCTACGAGCAGTACTTC
TRBD2	TRBJ2-7	TRBV5-6	18	CASSLVGSGRRSSYEQYF	TGTGCCAGCAGCTTGGTGGGTAGCGGGAGGCGGTCCTCCTACGAGCAGTACTTC